Listed below are T cell receptor beta chains from one sample, sequenced in a study of blood T cell repertoires in COVID-19. This table comes from immunoSEQ multiplex PCR, and its TCRdb copy is limited to in-frame clones, with some not included. The sample includes under 85,000 clones, roughly four fifths of them seen just once. The sample comprised peripheral blood. These receptors were taken from a human donor in a cohort sampled during active COVID-19. The CDR3 runs from the conserved cysteine through the conserved F or W. Fields, in order: J gene, clone size, V gene, D gene, CDR3 DNA, CDR3 protein. D genes are given only for firm matches. Size values are once, few and many counts, or a class for expanded clones, and some rows have none.

TRBJ2-1 . TRBV7-6 TRBD2 TGTGCCAGCAGCCAATACCTAGCGGGGGGGCCCTACAATGAGCAGTTCTTC CASSQYLAGGPYNEQFF
TRBJ2-5 . TRBV27 TRBD2 TGTGCCAGCAGCTGGCGTTTAGCGGGGGCAGAGACCCAGTACTTC CASSWRLAGAETQYF
TRBJ2-4 . TRBV5-1 . TGCGCCAGCAGCCCACAGGGGGGGGAGTTAAACATTCAGTACTTC CASSPQGGELNIQYF
TRBJ1-5 . TRBV4-1 . TGCGCCAGCAGCCAAGGCAGTTTGAATCAGCCCCAGCATTTT CASSQGSLNQPQHF
TRBJ1-5 . TRBV19 . TGTGCCAGTATAGGGGGAAATCAGCCCCAGCATTTT CASIGGNQPQHF
TRBJ1-5 few TRBV2 TRBD1 TGTGCCAGCAGCGGCGGACAGGGACGCAATCAGCCCCAGCATTTT CASSGGQGRNQPQHF
TRBJ1-1 . TRBV11-2 . TGTGCCAGCAGCCTCTTACAGGGAGCTGAAGCTTTCTTT CASSLLQGAEAFF
TRBJ1-2 . TRBV28 . TGTGCCAGCAGTCCCCTCCGGGGGGCTGGCTATGGCTACACCTTC CASSPLRGAGYGYTF
TRBJ2-3 . TRBV4-2 TRBD1 TGTGCCAGCAGCCTACCCGGCACAGGGGTAAATACGCAGTATTTT CASSLPGTGVNTQYF
TRBJ1-5 . TRBV18 TRBD1 TGTGCCAGCTCACCACGCGGGACAGCAGATCAGCCCCAGCATTTT CASSPRGTADQPQHF
TRBJ2-7 few TRBV6-6 TRBD2 TGTGCCAGCAGCACTAGCGGGGGCAACTCCTACGAGCAGTACTTC CASSTSGGNSYEQYF
TRBJ1-4 . TRBV27 TRBD1 TGTGCCAGCAGTGCTGGACAGGGGGCTGTAGAAAAACTGTTTTTT CASSAGQGAVEKLFF